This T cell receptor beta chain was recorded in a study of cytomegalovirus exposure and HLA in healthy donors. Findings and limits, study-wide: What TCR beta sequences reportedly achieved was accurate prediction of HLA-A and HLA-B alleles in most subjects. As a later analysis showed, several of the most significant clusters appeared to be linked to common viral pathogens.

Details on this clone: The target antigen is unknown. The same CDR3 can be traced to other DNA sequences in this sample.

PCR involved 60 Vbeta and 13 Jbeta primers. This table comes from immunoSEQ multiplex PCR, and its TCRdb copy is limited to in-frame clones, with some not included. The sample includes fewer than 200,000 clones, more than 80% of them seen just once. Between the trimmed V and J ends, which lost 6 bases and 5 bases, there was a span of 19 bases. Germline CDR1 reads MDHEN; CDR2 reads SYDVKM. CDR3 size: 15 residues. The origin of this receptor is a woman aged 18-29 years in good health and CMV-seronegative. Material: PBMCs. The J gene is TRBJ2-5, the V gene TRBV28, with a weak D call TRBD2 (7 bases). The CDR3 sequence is CASSLAGEGGETQYF. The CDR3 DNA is TGTGCCAGCAGCTTGGCGGGAGAGGGGGGGGAGACCCAGTACTTC.